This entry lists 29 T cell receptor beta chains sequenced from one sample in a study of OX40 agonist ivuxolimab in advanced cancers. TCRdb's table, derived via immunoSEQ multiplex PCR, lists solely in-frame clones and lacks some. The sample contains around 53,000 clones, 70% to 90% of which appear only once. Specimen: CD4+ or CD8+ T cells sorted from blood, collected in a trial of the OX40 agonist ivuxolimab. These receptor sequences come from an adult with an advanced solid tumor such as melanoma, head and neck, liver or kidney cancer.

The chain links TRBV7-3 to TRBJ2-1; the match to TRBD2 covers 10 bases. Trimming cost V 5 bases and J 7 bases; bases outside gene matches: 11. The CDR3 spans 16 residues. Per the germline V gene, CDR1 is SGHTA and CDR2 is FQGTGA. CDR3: CASSPGGDSGRNEQFF. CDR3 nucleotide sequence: TGTGCCAGCAGCCCCGGGGGGGATAGCGGGAGGAATGAGCAGTTCTTC.

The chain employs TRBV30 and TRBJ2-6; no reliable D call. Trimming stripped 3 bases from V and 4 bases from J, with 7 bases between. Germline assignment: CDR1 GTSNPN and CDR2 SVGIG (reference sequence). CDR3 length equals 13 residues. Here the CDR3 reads CAWRGTGANVLTF. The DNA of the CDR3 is TGTGCCTGGAGGGGAACAGGGGCCAACGTCCTGACTTTC.

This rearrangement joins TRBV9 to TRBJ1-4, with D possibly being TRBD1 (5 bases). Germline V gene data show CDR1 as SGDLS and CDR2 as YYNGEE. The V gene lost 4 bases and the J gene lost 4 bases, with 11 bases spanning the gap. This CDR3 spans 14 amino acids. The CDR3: CASSPGRFNEKLFF. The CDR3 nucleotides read TGTGCCAGCAGCCCGGGACGGTTTAATGAAAAACTGTTTTTT.

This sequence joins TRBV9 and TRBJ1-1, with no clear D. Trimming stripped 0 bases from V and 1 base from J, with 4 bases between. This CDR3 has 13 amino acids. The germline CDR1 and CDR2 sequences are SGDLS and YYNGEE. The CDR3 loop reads CASSVDGNTEAFF. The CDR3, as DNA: TGTGCCAGCAGCGTAGATGGGAACACTGAAGCTTTCTTT.

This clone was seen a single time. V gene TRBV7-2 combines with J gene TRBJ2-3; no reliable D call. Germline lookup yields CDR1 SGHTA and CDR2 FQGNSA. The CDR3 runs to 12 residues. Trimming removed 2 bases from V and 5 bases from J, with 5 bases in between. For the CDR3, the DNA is TGTGCCAGCAGCTTATTTAGAGATACGCAGTATTTT. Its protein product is CASSLFRDTQYF.

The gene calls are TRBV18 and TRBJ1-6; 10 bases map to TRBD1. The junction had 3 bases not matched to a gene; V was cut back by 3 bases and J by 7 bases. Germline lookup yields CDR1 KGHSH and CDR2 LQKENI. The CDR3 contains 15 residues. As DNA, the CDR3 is TGTGCCAGCTCACCCTCGGACAGGGGGAATTCACCCCTCCACTTT. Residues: CASSPSDRGNSPLHF.

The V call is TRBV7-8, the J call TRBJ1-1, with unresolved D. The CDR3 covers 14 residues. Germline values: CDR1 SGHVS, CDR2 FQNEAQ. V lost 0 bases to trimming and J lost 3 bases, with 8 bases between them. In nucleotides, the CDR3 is TGTGCCAGCAGCTTAGCGACCGATTACACTGAAGCTTTCTTT. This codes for CASSLATDYTEAFF.

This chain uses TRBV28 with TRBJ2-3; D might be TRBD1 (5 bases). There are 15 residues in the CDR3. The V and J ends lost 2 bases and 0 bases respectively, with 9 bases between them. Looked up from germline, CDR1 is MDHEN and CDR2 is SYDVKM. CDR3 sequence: CASSLEGDSTDTQYF. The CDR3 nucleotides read TGTGCCAGCAGTTTAGAAGGGGATAGCACAGATACGCAGTATTTT.

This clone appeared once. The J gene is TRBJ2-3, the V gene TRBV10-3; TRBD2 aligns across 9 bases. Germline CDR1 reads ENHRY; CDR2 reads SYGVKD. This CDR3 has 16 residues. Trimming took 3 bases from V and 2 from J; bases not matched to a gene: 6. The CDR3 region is CAISELPSGATDTQYF. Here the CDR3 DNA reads TGTGCCATCAGTGAATTGCCTAGCGGGGCCACAGATACGCAGTATTTT.

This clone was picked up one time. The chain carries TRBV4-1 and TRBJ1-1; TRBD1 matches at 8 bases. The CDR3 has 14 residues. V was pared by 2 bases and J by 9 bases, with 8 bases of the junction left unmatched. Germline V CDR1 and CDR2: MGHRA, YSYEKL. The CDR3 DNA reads TGCGCCAGCAGCCAACCGACGGACAGGGCAAAAGCTTTCTTT. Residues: CASSQPTDRAKAFF.

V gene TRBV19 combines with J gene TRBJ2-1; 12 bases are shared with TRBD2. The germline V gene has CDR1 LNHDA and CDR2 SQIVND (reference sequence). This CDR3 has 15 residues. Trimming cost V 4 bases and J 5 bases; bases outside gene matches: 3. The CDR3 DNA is TGTGCCAGTAGTACAGGACTAGCGGGGCACAATGAGCAGTTCTTC. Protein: CASSTGLAGHNEQFF.

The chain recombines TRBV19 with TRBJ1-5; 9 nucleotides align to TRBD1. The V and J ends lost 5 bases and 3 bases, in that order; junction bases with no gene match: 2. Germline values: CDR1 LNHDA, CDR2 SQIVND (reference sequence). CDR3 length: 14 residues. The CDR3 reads CASSWTGDNQPQHF. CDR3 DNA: TGTGCCAGTAGTTGGACAGGGGACAATCAGCCCCAGCATTTT.

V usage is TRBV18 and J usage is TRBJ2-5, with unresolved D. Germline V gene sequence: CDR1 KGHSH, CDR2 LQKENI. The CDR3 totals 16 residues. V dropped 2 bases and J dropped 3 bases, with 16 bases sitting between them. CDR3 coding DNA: TGTGCCAGCTCACCAATAGGTCGAAATAGGGAAGAGACCCAGTACTTC. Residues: CASSPIGRNREETQYF. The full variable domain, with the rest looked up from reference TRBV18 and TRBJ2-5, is NAGVMQNPRHLVRRRGQEARLRCSPMKGHSHVYWYRQLPEEGLKFMVYLQKENIIDESGMPKERFSAEFPKEGPSILRIQQVVRGDSAAYFCASSPIGRNREETQYFGPGTRLLVL.

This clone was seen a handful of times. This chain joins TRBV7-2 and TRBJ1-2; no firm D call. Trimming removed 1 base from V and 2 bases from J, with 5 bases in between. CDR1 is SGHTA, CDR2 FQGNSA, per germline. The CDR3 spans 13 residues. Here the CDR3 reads CASSLGVNYGYTF. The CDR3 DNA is TGTGCCAGCAGCTTAGGGGTCAACTATGGCTACACCTTC.

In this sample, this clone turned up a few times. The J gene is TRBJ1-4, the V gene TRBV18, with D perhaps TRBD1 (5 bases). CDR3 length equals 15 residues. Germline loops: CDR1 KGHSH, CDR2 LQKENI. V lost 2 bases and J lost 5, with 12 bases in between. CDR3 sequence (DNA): TGTGCCAGCTCACCAGCCGGGACGGAGAATGAAAAACTGTTTTTT. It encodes CASSPAGTENEKLFF.

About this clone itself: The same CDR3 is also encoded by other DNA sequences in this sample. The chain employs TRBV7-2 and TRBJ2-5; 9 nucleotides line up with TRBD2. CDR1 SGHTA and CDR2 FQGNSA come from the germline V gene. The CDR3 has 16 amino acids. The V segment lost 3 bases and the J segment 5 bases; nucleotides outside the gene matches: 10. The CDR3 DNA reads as TGTGCCAGCAGCTTCAATAGCGGGGGAAGGGGGGAGACCCAGTACTTC. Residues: CASSFNSGGRGETQYF.

The DNA for the CDR3 is TGTGCCAGCAGCTTAAACAGCCTCCCAGATACGCAGTATTTT. Translating gives CASSLNSLPDTQYF. The chain joins TRBV7-6 to TRBJ2-3; D gene uncertain. V was shortened by 2 bases and J by 4 bases, with 10 bases between the two germline ends. Germline CDR1 reads SGHVS; CDR2 reads FNYEAQ. The CDR3 sequence is 14 residues long.

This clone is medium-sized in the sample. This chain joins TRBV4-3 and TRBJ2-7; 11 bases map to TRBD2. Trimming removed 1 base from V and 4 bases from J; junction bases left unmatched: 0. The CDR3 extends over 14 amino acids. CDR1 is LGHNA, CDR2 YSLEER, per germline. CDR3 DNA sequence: TGCGCCAGCAGCCAAGGACTAGCGGGGTACGAGCAGTACTTC. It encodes CASSQGLAGYEQYF.

The CDR3: CASNRQGTGELFF. In DNA, the CDR3 is TGTGCCAGTAACCGACAGGGGACCGGGGAGCTGTTTTTT. V usage is TRBV19 and J usage is TRBJ2-2; 8 nucleotides line up with TRBD1. Germline CDR1 reads LNHDA; CDR2 reads SQIVND (reference sequence). Trimming cost V 7 bases and J 5 bases; bases outside gene matches: 3. This CDR3 has 13 residues.

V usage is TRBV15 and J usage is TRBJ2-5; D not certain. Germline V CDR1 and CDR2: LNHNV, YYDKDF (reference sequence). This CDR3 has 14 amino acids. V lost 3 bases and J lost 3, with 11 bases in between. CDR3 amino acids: CATSRSLTEETQYF. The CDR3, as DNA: TGTGCCACCAGCAGGAGCTTGACGGAAGAGACCCAGTACTTC.

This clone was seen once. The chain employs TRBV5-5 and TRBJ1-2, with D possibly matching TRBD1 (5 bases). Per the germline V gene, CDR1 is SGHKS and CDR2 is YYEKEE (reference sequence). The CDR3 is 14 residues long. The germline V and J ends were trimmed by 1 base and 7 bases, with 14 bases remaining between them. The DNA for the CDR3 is TGTGCCAGCAGCTTGCCGAAGTCGGGGGTTGGCTACACCTTC. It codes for CASSLPKSGVGYTF.

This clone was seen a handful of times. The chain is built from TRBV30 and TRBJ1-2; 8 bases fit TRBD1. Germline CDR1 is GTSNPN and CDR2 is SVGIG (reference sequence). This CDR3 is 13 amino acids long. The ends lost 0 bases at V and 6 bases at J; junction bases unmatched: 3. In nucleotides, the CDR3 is TGTGCCTGGAGTGTACAGGGGGGAAATGGCTACACCTTC. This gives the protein CAWSVQGGNGYTF. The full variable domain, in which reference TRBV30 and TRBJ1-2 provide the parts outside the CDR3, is SQTIHQWPATLVQPVGSPLSLECTVEGTSNPNLYWYRQAAGRGLQLLFYSVGIGQISSEVPQNLSASRPQDRQFILSSKKLLLSDSGFYLCAWSVQGGNGYTFGSGTRLTVV.

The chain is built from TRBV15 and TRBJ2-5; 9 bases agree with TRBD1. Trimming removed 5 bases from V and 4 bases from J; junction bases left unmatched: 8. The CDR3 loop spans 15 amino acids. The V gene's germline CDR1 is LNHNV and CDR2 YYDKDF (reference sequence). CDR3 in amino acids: CATSRMRQGGETQYF. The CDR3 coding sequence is TGTGCCACCAGCCGAATGAGACAGGGGGGAGAGACCCAGTACTTC.

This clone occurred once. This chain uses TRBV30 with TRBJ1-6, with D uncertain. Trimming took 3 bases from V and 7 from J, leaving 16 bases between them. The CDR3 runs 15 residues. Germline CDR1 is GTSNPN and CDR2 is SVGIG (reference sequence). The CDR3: CAWRVRDQLNSPLHF. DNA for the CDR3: TGTGCCTGGAGGGTCCGGGATCAACTAAATTCACCCCTCCACTTT.

The CDR3 DNA follows: TGTGCCACGTCTACAGGATACCTCTATGGCTACACCTTC. Translated, it gives CATSTGYLYGYTF. This chain joins TRBV19 and TRBJ1-2; D might be TRBD1 (5 bases). CDR3 length equals 13 residues. Looked up from germline, CDR1 is LNHDA and CDR2 is SQIVND (reference sequence). V was shortened by 10 bases and J by 4 bases, with 16 bases between the two germline ends. The whole variable domain, filled in from reference TRBV19 and TRBJ1-2, reads DGGITQSPKYLFRKEGQNVTLSCEQNLNHDAMYWYRQDPGQGLRLIYYSQIVNDFQKGDIAEGYSVSREKKESFPLTVTSAQKNPTAFYLCATSTGYLYGYTFGSGTRLTVV.

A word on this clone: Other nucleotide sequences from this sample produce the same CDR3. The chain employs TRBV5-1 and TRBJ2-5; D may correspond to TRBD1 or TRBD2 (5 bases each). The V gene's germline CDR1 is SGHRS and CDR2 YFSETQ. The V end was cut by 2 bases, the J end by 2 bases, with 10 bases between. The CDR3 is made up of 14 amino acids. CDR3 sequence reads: CASSFGGGQETQYF. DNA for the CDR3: TGCGCCAGCAGCTTTGGGGGTGGTCAAGAGACCCAGTACTTC.

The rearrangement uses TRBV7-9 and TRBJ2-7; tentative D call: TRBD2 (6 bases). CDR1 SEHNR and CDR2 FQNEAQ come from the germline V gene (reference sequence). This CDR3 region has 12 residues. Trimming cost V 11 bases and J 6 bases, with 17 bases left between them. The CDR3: CAGGREVGEQYF. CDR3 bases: TGTGCCGGAGGGCGGGAAGTGGGCGAGCAGTACTTC. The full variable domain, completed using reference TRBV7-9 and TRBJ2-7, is DTGVSQNPRHKITKRGQNVTFRCDPISEHNRLYWYRQTLGQGPEFLTYFQNEAQLEKSRLLSDRFSAERPKGSFSTLEIQRTEQGDSAMYLCAGGREVGEQYFGPGTRLTVT.

CDR3 DNA: TGTGCCAGCAGCCCAGGACCGGGACTAGCGGGAGTAAGCGAGCAGTACTTC. Protein sequence: CASSPGPGLAGVSEQYF. V and J are TRBV5-4 and TRBJ2-7, with 14 bases matching TRBD2. The CDR3 loop spans 17 amino acids. The ends lost 4 bases at V and 6 bases at J; junction bases unmatched: 12. The germline CDR1 and CDR2 sequences are SGHNT and YYREEE (reference sequence).

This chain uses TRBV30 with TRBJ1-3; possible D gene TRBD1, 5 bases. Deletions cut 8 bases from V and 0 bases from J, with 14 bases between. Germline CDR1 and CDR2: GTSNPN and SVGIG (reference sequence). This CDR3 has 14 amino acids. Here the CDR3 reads CATQAGDSGNTIYF. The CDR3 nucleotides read TGTGCCACACAGGCAGGTGACTCTGGAAACACCATATATTTT. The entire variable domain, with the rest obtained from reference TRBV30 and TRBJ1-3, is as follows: SQTIHQWPATLVQPVGSPLSLECTVEGTSNPNLYWYRQAAGRGLQLLFYSVGIGQISSEVPQNLSASRPQDRQFILSSKKLLLSDSGFYLCATQAGDSGNTIYFGEGSWLTVV.